This T cell receptor (beta chain) was sequenced for a study of PD-L1 blockade in urothelial cancer listed by TCRdb under 2017. Some background on the complete study: All patients started therapy in the mid-2010s and received atezolizumab 1,200 mg intravenously every 3 weeks. Twenty-five of 29 patients were males with bladder-origin urothelial cancer, and 18 of 29 reported a prior smoking history. An ECOG performance status of 0 or 1 was recorded for the patients, and 0 to 3 prior chemotherapy regimens had been received by the patients. Blood samples were analyzed at two time points: 3 weeks after treatment start (second dose) and 6 weeks after treatment start. Blood samples yielded a median of around 150,000 T cells and more than 75,000 unique TCRs, with median clonality around 0.083. The study, an exploratory multi-omic analysis, examined somatic, immune and clinical correlates of response to PD-L1 blockade with atezolizumab in urothelial cancer. Pretreatment tumor samples, along with matched peripheral blood collected serially before and after atezolizumab treatment, underwent TCR sequencing. Durable clinical benefit meant progression-free survival longer than 6 months, and TCR features were also tested against progression-free and overall survival. In the same patients, whole exome sequencing and RNA sequencing of pretreatment tumors were performed in addition to TCR sequencing. Durable clinical benefit was achieved by nine patients but not by the remaining 20. Pretreatment blood TCR-seq was available for fewer than 30 patients, at least one posttreatment blood collection was obtained for approximately 25 patients, and tumor TCR-seq was available for approximately 25 patients.

Trimmed from V: 10 bases; trimmed from J: 8 bases; junction bases lacking a gene match: 5. The germline V gene (reference sequence) supplies CDR1 LNHDA and CDR2 SQIVND. Inclusive of the bounding cysteine and phenylalanine, the CDR3 is 11 residues long. Left in the record is the CDR3 DNA by itself, 33 bases read in frame from the first base. Synthetic TCR analog templates were spiked into each PCR to estimate absolute template abundance from read counts. Using the immunoSEQ assay, TCRbeta CDR3 regions were amplified from genomic DNA with bias-controlled V and J gene primers. Sequencing of rearranged TCRbeta segments was performed at approximately 20X coverage. In the authors' own workflow: Clustering was used to correct sequencing errors, and CDR3s were annotated against IMGT to assign V, D and J genes. Downstream analyses used only productive TCRbeta rearrangements and left out out-of-frame or stop-codon sequences. Clonality was calculated as one minus the Shannon entropy normalized by the log of the number of unique productive sequences. Fisher's exact test with Benjamini-Hochberg correction, using a cutoff of adjusted p below 0.01, was how clones that differed between time points or between blood and tumor were identified. TCRdb re-hosts the immuneACCESS table, in-frame sequences only. Its copies lack some clones; in the studies checked, an unresolved V gene accounts for under half of them, and the cause for the rest is not known. V and J calls plus clone size are reproduced from that table; the DNA served to infer D and trimming. The sample table lists roughly 56,000 clones, about 82% of them with a count of one. The ten largest account for 20% to 25% of the sample.

Study-wide findings and limitations: Improved progression-free and overall survival was found to be associated with pretreatment peripheral blood TCR clonality below the median. Greater expansion of tumor-associated TCR clones in peripheral blood 3 weeks after the start of treatment was observed in patients with durable benefit (n of about 20, p = 0.022). Because of the small sample size (n ≈ 30) and the many exploratory analyses performed, the results are intended to be regarded as hypothesis-generating.

The time point label, as the study defines it: pretreatment peripheral blood. The cohort included 29 patients with locally advanced or metastatic urothelial carcinoma who were treated at Memorial Sloan Kettering on a trial protocol. Peripheral blood mononuclear cells were collected pretreatment and during treatment, with between 1 and 8 total time points per patient. The Qiagen DNeasy Blood extraction kit was used to purify genomic DNA from total PBMCs and from tumor samples. PBMCs were collected pretreatment and during treatment, and were isolated and stored as previously described. As concerns this clone: Its specific antigen is unknown. No base-level quality is on record; no much larger clone is a single base apart.

The sequencing used PBMCs, collected around atezolizumab (anti-PD-L1) treatment. The receptor was derived from a man aged 55-75 years with urothelial cancer. In this chain, TRBV19 is recombined with TRBJ1-2; TRBD1 fits 9 bases in the junction. For the CDR3, the sequence is CATGTGQGYTF. At the DNA level, the sequence is TGTGCCACCGGGACAGGGCAAGGCTACACCTTC.